The TCR beta chain under discussion was sequenced for a study of beta chain features in type 1 diabetes (dated by TCRdb to the late 2010s). About the investigation overall: No differences in mean age, gender distribution, total cell number or subset yield were found between patients and healthy donors. Across all samples, about 110 million sorted cells were examined, and cell number per subset correlated strongly with RNA yield. In the study, TCRB repertoires of sorted circulating CD4+ T cell subsets from recently diagnosed type 1 diabetes patients were compared with those of matched healthy donors. Naive and central memory subsets were obtained from all 30 or so donors, but regulatory and stem cell-like memory subsets were isolated from only 8 patients and roughly 8 healthy donors. Overall results and qualifications from the work: Shorter templates might be favored by PCR, yet because patient and control samples were amplified and corrected together, any such skew would affect both groups equally. Naive, central memory and regulatory TCRB repertoires appeared to be more alike among patients than among healthy donors. Only small numbers of individuals were included in the HLA sub-analyses, which left unresolved whether HLA type had any influence on TCRB rearrangement. A moderate but significant shortening of TCRB CDR3 length was observed in type 1 diabetes patients in all four CD4+ subsets. Because cDNA was sequenced instead of genomic DNA, activated cells with high expression could be over-represented, although the groups did not differ in activation or CD3 levels. At VDJ recombination sites, patients with type 1 diabetes made fewer insertions and deleted more nucleotides, a pattern implying thymic rearrangement abnormalities.

A single peripheral blood draw of roughly 0.11 L on average was collected from each donor into heparinised tubes. Naive, central memory, regulatory and stem cell-like memory CD4+ T cells were sorted on a BD FACSAria II using a panel including CD45RO, CCR7, CD25, CD127, CD95 and CD27. A purity above 98% was achieved for all sorted populations. PBMCs were isolated immediately by Lymphoprep density gradient centrifugation and stained directly without culture. So that batch effects would be minimized, each experiment stained and sorted samples in pairs, pairing one healthy donor with one patient. All of the isolated RNA was reverse transcribed with the High Capacity cDNA Reverse Transcription Kit, so expressed TCRB transcripts were sequenced. Naive, central memory and regulatory T cell samples underwent deep immunoSEQ sequencing, averaging around 4 million total reads per sample. Sorted cells were lysed in RLT buffer, and RNA was extracted using DNase-treated RNeasy Micro or Mini kits according to cell number. To prevent cross-contamination, every cell subset was processed on its own, while patient and healthy donor samples were processed together. The immunoSEQ multiplex PCR was used to amplify TCRB sequences from cDNA, yielding 87-bp fragments that span the CDR3 region. The amplicons were sequenced using the Illumina HiSeq platform. The authors' analysis ran thus. PCR bias was computationally corrected using synthetic template baselines, reads within Hamming distance 2 were collapsed, and singletons that could not be merged were discarded. By aligning reads against IMGT, V, D and J genes, CDR3 length, and insertions or deletions at six rearrangement sites were assigned. Clonotype counts were normalized to sorted cell number within each subset before computing true diversity and Gini coefficients with the tcR R package. Repertoire sharing was quantified using the overlap coefficient calculated on TCRB nucleotide sequences. As a proxy for the pre-selection repertoire, out-of-frame TCRB sequences from naive cells were analyzed. TCRdb stores this immuneACCESS table with in-frame sequences only. Part of the clones is absent; in the studies checked, under half of the shortfall reflects unresolved V genes, and no reason is known for the rest. For V, J and clone size, that table is used; D and trimming come from the DNA. This sample comprises about 360,000 clones, around 12% of them detected only once. The ten largest clones represent roughly 0.017% of the sample.

In regard to this clone: Its antigen has not been determined. Per-base quality was not reported, and no clone a single base away is much larger than it.

Compared with germline, V lacks 1 base and J lacks 1 base; bases without a gene match: 7. The CDR1 and CDR2 encoded by the germline V gene are LGHNA and YSLEER. The CDR3 spans 17 residues, from the cysteine through the phenylalanine. Only CDR3 DNA remains: 51 bases, in frame from the first base. Material: naive CD4+ T cells from blood. Read against the paper, the sample's cell subset or site label means: true naive CD4+ T cells. The chain couples TRBV4-3 to TRBJ2-1, with 7 middle bases fitting TRBD2. This receptor was identified in a man aged 18 to 29 in good health. The CDR3 reads as follows: CASSQVGAGWSYNEQFF. DNA sequence: TGCGCCAGCAGCCAAGTGGGAGCGGGGTGGTCCTACAATGAGCAGTTCTTC.